This is a list of T cell receptor beta chains from one sample in a study of Ad26.COV2.S vaccination and SARS-CoV-2 variants. Produced via immunoSEQ multiplex PCR; TCRdb's table is partial and in-frame only. The data contain about 480,000 clones, roughly 89% of them singletons. This specimen was peripheral blood, taken in a trial of Ad26.COV2.S vaccine versus placebo. The origin of the receptors is a person between 18 and 60 years old who received the Ad26.COV2.S COVID-19 vaccine or a placebo. The CDR3 runs from the conserved cysteine through the conserved F or W. Each record gives: J gene, D gene, V gene, clone size, CDR3 DNA, CDR3 protein. A D gene is named only where the DNA matches it firmly. Expanded clones are given a class, and other clones once, few, many or no size at all.

>TRBJ2-1|TRBD1|TRBV6-4|NA
TGTGCCAGCGCACAGGGGGCCACCTACAATGAGCAGTTCTTC
CASAQGATYNEQFF
>TRBJ1-6|NA|TRBV11-1|NA
TGTGCCAGCAGCACCAGAAGCTCCTATAATTCACCCCTCCACTTT
CASSTRSSYNSPLHF
>TRBJ1-3|NA|TRBV28|NA
TGTGCCAGTAGTTTTGGCGGGACTTCTGGAAACACCATATATTTT
CASSFGGTSGNTIYF
>TRBJ2-2|NA|TRBV12-5|NA
TGTGCTAGTGGTTTGGTAGGGGTAGGGACCGGGGAGCTGTTTTTT
CASGLVGVGTGELFF
>TRBJ2-3|NA|TRBV6-5|once
TGTGCCAGCACCCATTCGGATACGCAGTATTTT
CASTHSDTQYF
>TRBJ1-1|TRBD1|TRBV6-5|NA
TGTGCCAGCAGGGGGGGACAGGGGAGCGAAGCTTTCTTT
CASRGGQGSEAFF
>TRBJ2-3|TRBD1|TRBV19|NA
TGTGCCAGTAGACCCAGACAGGGAAGAGCAGATACGCAGTATTTT
CASRPRQGRADTQYF
>TRBJ1-2|TRBD1|TRBV5-4|NA
TGTGCCAGCAGCTCCGCGGACAGGTACTATGGCTACACCTTC
CASSSADRYYGYTF
>TRBJ2-3|NA|TRBV9|NA
TGTGCCAGCAGCCTCAGCTCCACAGATACGCAGTATTTT
CASSLSSTDTQYF
>TRBJ2-3|NA|TRBV27|NA
TGTGCCAGCAAGACCTATTTGGGGCGGAAGAGCACAGATACGCAGTATTTT
CASKTYLGRKSTDTQYF
>TRBJ2-6|NA|TRBV3-1/TRBV3-2|NA
TGTGCCAGCAGCCGACACGCCAGGGGCAGCTCTGGGGCCAACGTCCTGACTTTC
CASSRHARGSSGANVLTF
>TRBJ2-6|NA|TRBV5-4|NA
TGTGCCAGCAGCATCCGGACAGTCTCTGGGGCCAACGTCCTGACTTTC
CASSIRTVSGANVLTF
>TRBJ1-2|TRBD1|TRBV6-1|NA
TGTGCCAGCAGTGAAGCAAGGGGGCCGTATGGCTACACCTTC
CASSEARGPYGYTF
>TRBJ1-6|TRBD1|TRBV9|NA
TGTGCCAGCAGCGTAGGGGCGGGACAGGGTAATTCACCCCTCCACTTT
CASSVGAGQGNSPLHF
>TRBJ2-5|NA|TRBV9|NA
TGTGCCAGCAGCGCGATAGGTAGTGGGTGGGAGACCCAGTACTTC
CASSAIGSGWETQYF
>TRBJ2-1|NA|TRBV30|NA
TGTGCCTGGAGCCTTGGACGGACCCCTTACAATGAGCAGTTCTTC
CAWSLGRTPYNEQFF
>TRBJ2-1|TRBD1|TRBV3-1/TRBV3-2|NA
TGTGCCAGCAGCCAAGTGGGCCGACAGGGCCCCTGGGTATCTGTCGTATTCTTC
CASSQVGRQGPWVSVVFF
>TRBJ1-1|TRBD1|TRBV2|NA
TGTGCCAGCAGGGACATACTCACAGGGGGCACTGAAGCTTTCTTT
CASRDILTGGTEAFF
>TRBJ1-5|NA|TRBV28|once
TGTGCCAGCAGCCCAACGGACGGCGCGGATCAGCCCCAGCATTTT
CASSPTDGADQPQHF
>TRBJ1-1|NA|TRBV30|NA
TGTGCCTGGAGTGCGGCACGGGGAGTTTTGAACACTGAAGCTTTCTTT
CAWSAARGVLNTEAFF
>TRBJ1-1|TRBD1|TRBV19|NA
TGTGCCAGCGGTCGACAGGGCGCCACTGAAGCTTTCTTT
CASGRQGATEAFF
>TRBJ2-2|TRBD1|TRBV7-2|NA
TGTGCCAGCAGCCGGGGACAGGGAAGGACCGGGGAGCTGTTTTTT
CASSRGQGRTGELFF
>TRBJ2-2|TRBD1|TRBV9|NA
TGTGCCAGCAGCCCAAGAAGATCAGGGGGTCGGGCCGGGGAGCTGTTTTTT
CASSPRRSGGRAGELFF
>TRBJ2-7|NA|TRBV21-1|NA
TGTGCCAGCAGCAAAGCCGGTCGCTCGGGGCCCACTTCCTACGAGCAGTACTTC
CASSKAGRSGPTSYEQYF
>TRBJ1-2|TRBD1|TRBV3-1/TRBV3-2|few
TGTGCCAGCAGCCAGGACAGGGCGTTGAGAGGCTACACCTTC
CASSQDRALRGYTF
>TRBJ2-3|TRBD2|TRBV19|once
TGTGCCAGTAGTACTTTAGCGGGAGTAGGGGGAGATACGCAGTATTTT
CASSTLAGVGGDTQYF
>TRBJ2-1|TRBD2|TRBV28|NA
TGTGCCAGCAGTTCGGCGGGAGCCCTCAATGAGCAGTTCTTC
CASSSAGALNEQFF
>TRBJ1-1|NA|TRBV27|NA
TGTGCCAGCAGTTTATGGGGGGCTGGGGGGAACACTGAAGCTTTCTTT
CASSLWGAGGNTEAFF
>TRBJ1-2|NA|TRBV6-5|NA
TGTGCCAGCAGTCGGCCCCCCACTGGGAACTATGGCTACACCTTC
CASSRPPTGNYGYTF
>TRBJ1-2|NA|TRBV6-5|NA
TGTGCCAGCAGTTACTCAGGCAGATTTTATGGCTACACCTTC
CASSYSGRFYGYTF